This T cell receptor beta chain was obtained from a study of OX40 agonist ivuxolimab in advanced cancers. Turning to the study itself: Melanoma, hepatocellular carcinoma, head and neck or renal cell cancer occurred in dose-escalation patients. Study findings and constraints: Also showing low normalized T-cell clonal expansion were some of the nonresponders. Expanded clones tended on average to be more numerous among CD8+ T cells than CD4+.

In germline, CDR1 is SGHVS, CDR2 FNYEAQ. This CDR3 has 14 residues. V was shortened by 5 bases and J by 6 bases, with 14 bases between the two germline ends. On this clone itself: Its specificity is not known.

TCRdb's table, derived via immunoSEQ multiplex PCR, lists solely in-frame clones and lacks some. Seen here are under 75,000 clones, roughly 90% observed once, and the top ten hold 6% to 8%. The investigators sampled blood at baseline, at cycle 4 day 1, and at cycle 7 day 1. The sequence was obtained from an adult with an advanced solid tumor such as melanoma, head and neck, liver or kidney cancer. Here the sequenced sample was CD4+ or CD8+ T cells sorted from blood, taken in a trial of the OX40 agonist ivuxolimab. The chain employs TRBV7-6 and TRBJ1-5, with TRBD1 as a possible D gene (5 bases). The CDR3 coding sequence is TGTGCCAGCAGCCCCGGGTGGGGGGTTCAGCCCCAGCATTTT. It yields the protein CASSPGWGVQPQHF.